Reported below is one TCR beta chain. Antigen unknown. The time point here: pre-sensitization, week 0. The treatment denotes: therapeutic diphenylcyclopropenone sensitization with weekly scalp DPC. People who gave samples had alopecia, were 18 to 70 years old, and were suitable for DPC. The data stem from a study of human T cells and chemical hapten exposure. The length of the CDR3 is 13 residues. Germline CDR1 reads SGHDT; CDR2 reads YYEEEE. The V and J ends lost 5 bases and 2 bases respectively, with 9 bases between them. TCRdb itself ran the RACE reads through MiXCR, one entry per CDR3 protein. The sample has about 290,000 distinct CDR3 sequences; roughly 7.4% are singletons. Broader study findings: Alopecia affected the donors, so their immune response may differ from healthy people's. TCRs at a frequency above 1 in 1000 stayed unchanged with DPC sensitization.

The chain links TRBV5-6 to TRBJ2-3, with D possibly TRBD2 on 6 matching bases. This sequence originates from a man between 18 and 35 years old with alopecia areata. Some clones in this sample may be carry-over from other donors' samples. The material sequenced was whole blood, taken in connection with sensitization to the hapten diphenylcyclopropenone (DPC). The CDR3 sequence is CASREGHTDTQYF. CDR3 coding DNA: TGTGCCAGCAGGGAGGGGCACACAGATACGCAGTATTTT.